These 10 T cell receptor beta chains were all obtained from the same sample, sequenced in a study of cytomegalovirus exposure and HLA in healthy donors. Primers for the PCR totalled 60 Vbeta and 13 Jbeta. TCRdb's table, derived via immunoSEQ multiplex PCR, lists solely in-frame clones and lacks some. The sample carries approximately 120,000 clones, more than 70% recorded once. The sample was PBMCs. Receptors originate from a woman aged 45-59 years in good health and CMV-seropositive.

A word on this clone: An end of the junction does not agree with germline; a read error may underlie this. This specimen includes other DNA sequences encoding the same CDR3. The CDR3 spells CASPGQNYEQYF. The CDR3 DNA follows: TGCGCCAGCCCGGGACAGAACTACGAGCAGTACTTC. The genes are TRBV6-1 and TRBJ2-7, with 7 bases aligning to TRBD1. The CDR3 is made up of 12 amino acids. CDR1 MNHNS and CDR2 SASEGT come from the germline V gene.

Here the CDR3 DNA reads TGTGCCAGCAGCTCAGGGTTAGGTGGCTACACCTTC. Translating it yields CASSSGLGGYTF. The J gene is TRBJ1-2, the V gene TRBV11-2; the D gene is possibly TRBD1 (5 bases). The CDR3 totals 12 residues. Between the trimmed V and J ends, which lost 4 bases and 7 bases, there was a span of 10 bases. CDR1 is SGHAT and CDR2 is FQNNGV in the germline V gene.

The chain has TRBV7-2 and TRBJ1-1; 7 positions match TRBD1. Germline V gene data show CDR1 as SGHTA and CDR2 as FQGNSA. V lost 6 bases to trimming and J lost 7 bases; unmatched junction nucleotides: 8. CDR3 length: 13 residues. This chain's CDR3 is CASSFPGQREAFF. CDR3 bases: TGTGCCAGCAGTTTTCCGGGACAGCGTGAAGCTTTCTTT.

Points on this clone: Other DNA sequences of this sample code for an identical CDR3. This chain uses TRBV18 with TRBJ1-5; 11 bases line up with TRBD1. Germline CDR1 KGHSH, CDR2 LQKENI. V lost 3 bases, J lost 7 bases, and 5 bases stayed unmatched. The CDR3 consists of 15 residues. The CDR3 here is CASSPGQGAGQPQHF. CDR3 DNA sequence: TGTGCCAGCTCACCCGGACAGGGGGCGGGACAGCCCCAGCATTTT.

CDR3 sequence: CASSFPGVYEQYF. In DNA form, the CDR3 reads TGTGCCAGCAGCTTTCCAGGGGTCTACGAGCAGTACTTC. The chain uses TRBV5-4 and TRBJ2-7, with D possibly matching TRBD1 (6 bases). Germline V CDR1 and CDR2: SGHNT, YYREEE (reference sequence). CDR3 length: 13 residues. V lost 2 bases and J lost 3, with 9 bases in between.

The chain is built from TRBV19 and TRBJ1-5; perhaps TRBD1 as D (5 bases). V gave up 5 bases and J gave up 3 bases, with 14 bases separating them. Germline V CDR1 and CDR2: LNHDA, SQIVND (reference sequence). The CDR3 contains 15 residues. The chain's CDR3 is CASSLGTFPNQPQHF. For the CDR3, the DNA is TGTGCCAGTAGTTTGGGGACTTTCCCCAATCAGCCCCAGCATTTT.

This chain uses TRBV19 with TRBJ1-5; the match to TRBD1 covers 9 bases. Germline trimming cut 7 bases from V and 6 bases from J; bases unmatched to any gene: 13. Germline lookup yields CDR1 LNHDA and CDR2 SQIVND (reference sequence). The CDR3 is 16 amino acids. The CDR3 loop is CASTTGQGKSGQPQHF. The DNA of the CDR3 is TGTGCCAGTACTACGGGACAGGGAAAATCTGGTCAGCCCCAGCATTTT.

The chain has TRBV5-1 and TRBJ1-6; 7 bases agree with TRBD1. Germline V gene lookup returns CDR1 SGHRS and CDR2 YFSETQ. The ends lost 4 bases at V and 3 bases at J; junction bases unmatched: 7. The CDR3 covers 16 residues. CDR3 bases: TGCGCCAGCAGCCCTAGACAGGGAGGCTATAATTCACCCCTCCACTTT. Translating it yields CASSPRQGGYNSPLHF.

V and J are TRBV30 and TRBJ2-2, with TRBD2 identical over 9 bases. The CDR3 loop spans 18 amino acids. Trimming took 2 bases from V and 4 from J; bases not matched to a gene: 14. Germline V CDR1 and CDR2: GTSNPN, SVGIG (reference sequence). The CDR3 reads CAWSRTVRGLAFTGELFF. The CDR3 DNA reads TGTGCCTGGAGTAGGACAGTAAGGGGACTAGCCTTCACCGGGGAGCTGTTTTTT.

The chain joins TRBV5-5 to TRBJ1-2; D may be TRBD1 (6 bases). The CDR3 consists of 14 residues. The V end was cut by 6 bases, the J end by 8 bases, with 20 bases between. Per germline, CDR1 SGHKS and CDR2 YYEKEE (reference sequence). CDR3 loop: CASTAGGWGWGYTF. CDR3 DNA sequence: TGTGCCAGCACCGCTGGGGGCTGGGGTTGGGGCTACACCTTC.